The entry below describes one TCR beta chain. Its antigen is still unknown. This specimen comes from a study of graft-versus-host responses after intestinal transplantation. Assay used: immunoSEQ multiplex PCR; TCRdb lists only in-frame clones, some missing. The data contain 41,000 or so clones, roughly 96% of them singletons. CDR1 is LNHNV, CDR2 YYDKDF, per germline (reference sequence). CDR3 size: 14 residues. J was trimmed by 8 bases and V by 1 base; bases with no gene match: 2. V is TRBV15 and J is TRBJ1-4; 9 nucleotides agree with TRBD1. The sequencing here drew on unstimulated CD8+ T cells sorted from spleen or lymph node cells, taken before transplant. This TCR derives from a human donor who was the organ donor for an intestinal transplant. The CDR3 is CATSRGGTGEKLFF. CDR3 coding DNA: TGTGCCACCAGCAGAGGCGGGACAGGGGAAAAACTGTTTTTT. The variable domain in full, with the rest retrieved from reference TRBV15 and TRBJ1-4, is DAMVIQNPRYQVTQFGKPVTLSCSQTLNHNVMYWYQQKSSQAPKLLFHYYDKDFNNEADTPDNFQSRRPNTSFCFLDIRSPGLGDTAMYLCATSRGGTGEKLFFGSGTQLSVL.